The clone carrying this T cell receptor (beta chain) occurred many times. The time point: newly diagnosed GD, antithyroid drugs for less than 3 months. PBMC RNA was the source of the TCR library. The germline CDR1 and CDR2 sequences are KGHDR and SFDVKD. This CDR3 spans 16 amino acids. The data stem from a study of regulatory T cells in long-lasting Graves disease. Study details: Newly diagnosed Graves' patients took antithyroid drugs under 3 months.

Arm-PCR of CDR3 regions with iRepertoire HTBI primers generated TCR beta libraries. Via MiXCR, TCRdb re-called the multiplex PCR reads, giving one row per CDR3 protein. The table includes some 320,000 distinct CDR3 sequences, over 15% detected once. The sample in question was peripheral blood mononuclear cells (PBMCs), obtained at new diagnosis, from a patient treated with antithyroid drugs. This sequence originates from a female donor with Graves disease. The V call is TRBV24-1, the J call TRBJ2-5; 11 bases map to TRBD2. The J call may be faulty, since TRBJ2-1 better matches the DNA end. The CDR3 DNA sequence: TGTGCCACCAGTGACCTTAGCGGGAGGGGGGACAATGAGCAGTTCTTC. Translating gives CATSDLSGRGDNEQFF.